This T cell receptor beta chain is from a study of blood T cells in healthy people across ages. Study-wide points: Age brought a roughly linear fall in TCR beta diversity measured per million T cells.

The CDR3 totals 13 residues. Trimming left V 0 bases short and J 7 bases short, with 12 bases between. Germline lookup yields CDR1 SQVTM and CDR2 ANQGSEA. Isolated per sample were at least 6.5 million PBMCs. Combining a sample-barcoded 5' primer with a J-beta primer mix, a second PCR ran for roughly 6 to 12 cycles. Every sample returned 2.5 million or more CDR3-containing paired-end reads. TCRdb re-called the 5' RACE reads through MiXCR, storing one row per CDR3 protein. The repertoire includes about 1.6 million distinct CDR3 sequences, 30% to 35% of them detected once, and roughly 10% sits in the top ten. This clonotype is labeled medium-sized (0.01 to 0.1%). Its antigen is unidentified.

V is TRBV29-1 and J is TRBJ2-5; the D is unclear. The sequence was collected from a woman aged 25-40 years in good health. The sample consisted of blood. For the CDR3, the DNA is TGCAGCGTTGAAGATTTCGAAGAAGGGACCCAGTACTTC. This codes for CSVEDFEEGTQYF.